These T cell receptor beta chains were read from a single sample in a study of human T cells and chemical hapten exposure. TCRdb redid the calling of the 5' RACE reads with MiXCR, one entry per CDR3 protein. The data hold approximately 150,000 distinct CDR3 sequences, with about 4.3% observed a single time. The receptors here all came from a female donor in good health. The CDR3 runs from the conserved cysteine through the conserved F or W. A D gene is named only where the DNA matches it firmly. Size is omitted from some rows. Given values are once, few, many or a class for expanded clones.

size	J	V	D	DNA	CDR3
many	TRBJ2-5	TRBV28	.	TGTGCCAGCAGCCGCCGGGCGCCGCTCCAAGAGACCCAGTACTTC	CASSRRAPLQETQYF
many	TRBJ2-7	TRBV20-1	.	TGCAGTGCTAGCCCCCCAGGGACCGACCTCGAGCAGTACTTC	CSASPPGTDLEQYF
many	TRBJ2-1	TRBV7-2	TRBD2	TGTGCCAGCAGCCTTGAACTGGGGGGGTACAATGAGCAGTTCTTC	CASSLELGGYNEQFF
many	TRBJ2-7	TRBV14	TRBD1	TGTGCCAGCAGCCAAGGACAGGGGATCCTATACGAGCAGTACTTC	CASSQGQGILYEQYF
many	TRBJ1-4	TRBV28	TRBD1	TGTGCCAGCAGTTTATTTCTTGCGACAGGGTTGGGTGAAAAACTGTTTTTT	CASSLFLATGLGEKLFF
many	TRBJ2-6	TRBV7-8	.	TGTGCCAGCAGCTTAGCGTATACGTGGGGGCGTCATTTTAGCTCTGGGGCCAACGTCCTGACTTTC	CASSLAYTWGRHFSSGANVLTF
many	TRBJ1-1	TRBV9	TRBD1	TGTGCCAGCGGGAGGACAGGGGAAATTGAAGAGGTAACTGAAGCTTTCTTT	CASGRTGEIEEVTEAFF
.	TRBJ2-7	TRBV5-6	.	TGTGCCAGCAGCGCCATCCCCGGGGGAGCCTACGAGCAGTACTTC	CASSAIPGGAYEQYF
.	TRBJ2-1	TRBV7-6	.	TGTGCCAGCAGCACACGCCCGGGGGACAGTGATGAGCAGTTCTTC	CASSTRPGDSDEQFF
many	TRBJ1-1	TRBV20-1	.	TGCAGTGCGAGCCCCAGCCTAAACACTGAAGCTTTCTTT	CSASPSLNTEAFF
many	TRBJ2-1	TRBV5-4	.	TGTGCCAGCAGCCCGAGGCAGGGGGGAGACAATGAGCAGTTCTTC	CASSPRQGGDNEQFF
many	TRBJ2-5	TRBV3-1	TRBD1	TGTGCCAGCAGCCAAGGGACAGGGAAGACCCAGTACTTC	CASSQGTGKTQYF
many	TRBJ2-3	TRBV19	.	TGTGCCAGTACAGGGACCACAGATACGCAGTATTTT	CASTGTTDTQYF
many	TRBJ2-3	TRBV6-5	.	TGTGCCAGCAGTGCCTCCCAAGGGCTCGCAGATACGCAGTATTTT	CASSASQGLADTQYF
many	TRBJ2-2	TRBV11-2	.	TGTGCCAGCTTATCCCCCTTTCGGGCCGCCGGGGAGCTGTTTTTT	CASLSPFRAAGELFF
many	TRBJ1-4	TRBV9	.	TGTGCCAGCAGCGTAGGTGCTTGGGGGCCCGATGAAAAACTGTTTTTT	CASSVGAWGPDEKLFF
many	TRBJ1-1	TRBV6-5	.	TGTGCCAGCAGGCCCCGGCGCGTTACAGGGAACACTGAAGCTTTCTTT	CASRPRRVTGNTEAFF
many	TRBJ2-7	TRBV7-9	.	TGTGCCAGCAGCTTATTGGGGACACGTCCCTACGAGCAGTACTTC	CASSLLGTRPYEQYF
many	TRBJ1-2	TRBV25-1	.	TGTGCCAGCAGTGGGCCAAGGGGAGTGAACTATGGCTACACCTTC	CASSGPRGVNYGYTF
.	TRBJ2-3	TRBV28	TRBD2	TGTGCCAGCAGTCATTTTGGGACTAGCGGGACTACAGATACGCAGTATTTT	CASSHFGTSGTTDTQYF
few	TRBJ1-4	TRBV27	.	TGTGCCAGCACCCACGACGTTAATGAAAAACTGTTTTTT	CASTHDVNEKLFF
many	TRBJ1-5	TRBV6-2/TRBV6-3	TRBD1	TGTGCCAGCACCCGAAAGGGGGCGAGCAATCAGCCCCAGCATTTT	CASTRKGASNQPQHF
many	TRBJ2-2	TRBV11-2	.	TGTGCCAGCAGCTCCATCGTCGGCAGATTGACCGGGGAGCTGTTTTTT	CASSSIVGRLTGELFF
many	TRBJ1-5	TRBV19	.	TGTGCCAGTAGTAGCCAGGGAGGCCAGCCCCAGCATTTT	CASSSQGGQPQHF
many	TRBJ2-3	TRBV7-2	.	TGTGCCAGCAGCTTACCCCCCTTCCGGGGGGCTAGCACAGATACGCAGTATTTT	CASSLPPFRGASTDTQYF
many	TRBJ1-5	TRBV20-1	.	TGCAGTGCTAGAGATGCGTCCCATCAGCCCCAGCATTTT	CSARDASHQPQHF
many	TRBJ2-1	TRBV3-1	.	TGTGCCAGCAGCCCTCACCGCGAGGGACGGGATGAGCAGTTCTTC	CASSPHREGRDEQFF
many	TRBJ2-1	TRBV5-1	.	TGCGCCAGCAGCTCCCAGACGGGAAGCCACTACAATGAGCAGTTCTTC	CASSSQTGSHYNEQFF
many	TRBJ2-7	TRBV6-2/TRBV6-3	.	TGTGCCAGCAGTCTAGTGACTAGAAACGAGCAGTACTTC	CASSLVTRNEQYF
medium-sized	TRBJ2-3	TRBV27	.	TGTGCCAGCAGTTTGGAGGGGGGGCGCATTGTTGTAGGTTTGGGCACAGATACGCAGTATTTT	CASSLEGGRIVVGLGTDTQYF
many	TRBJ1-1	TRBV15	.	TGTGCCACCAGCTACGCGGAGGGCACTGAAGCTTTCTTT	CATSYAEGTEAFF
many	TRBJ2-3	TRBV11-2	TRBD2	TGTGCCAGCAGATTAAGCGGGGCAGATACGCAGTATTTT	CASRLSGADTQYF
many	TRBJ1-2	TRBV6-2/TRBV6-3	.	TGTGCCAGCAGTTACATCGAGGGTACCAGGGATGGCTACACCTTC	CASSYIEGTRDGYTF
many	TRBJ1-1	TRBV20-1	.	TGCAGTTCTAGAGGGGACACTGAAGCTTTCTTT	CSSRGDTEAFF
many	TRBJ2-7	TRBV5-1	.	TGCGCCAGCAGCTTGACAGCGCGCGAGTCGGGCGAGCAGTACTTC	CASSLTARESGEQYF
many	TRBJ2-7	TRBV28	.	TGTGCCAGCAGTTTGGGGGGGGGGCTTGAGCAGTACTTC	CASSLGGGLEQYF
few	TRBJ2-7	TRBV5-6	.	TGTGCCAGCAGCCCCCGGGGTCGTCGGCCAGGCTTC	CASSPRGRRPGF
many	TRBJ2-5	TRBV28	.	TGTGCCAGCAGTCCCCGGGGATTGAGGGGCCGCCAAGAGACCCAGTACTTC	CASSPRGLRGRQETQYF
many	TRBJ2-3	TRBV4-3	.	TGCGCCAGCAGCCAAGAAGGTTTCAGAGGGGCGGGGATAGATACGCAGTATTTT	CASSQEGFRGAGIDTQYF
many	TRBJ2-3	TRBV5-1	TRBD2	TGCGCCAGCAGATTCCTAGCGGGGGCCCTCACAGATACGCAGTATTTT	CASRFLAGALTDTQYF
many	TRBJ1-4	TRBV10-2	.	TGCGCCACCTGGAACAGGAGGGAACTGTTTTTT	CATWNRRELFF
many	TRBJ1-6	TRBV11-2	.	TGTGCCAGCAGCTTAGTCGGGAAAGGGGCCTCCTATAATTCACCCCTCCACTTT	CASSLVGKGASYNSPLHF
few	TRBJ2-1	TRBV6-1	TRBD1	TGTGCCAGCAGTGTCAGGGGGTTCTACAATGAGCAGTTCTTC	CASSVRGFYNEQFF
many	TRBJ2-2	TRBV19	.	TGTGCCAGTAGTATAGATCGGGGGACGGGTAACACCGGGGAGCTGTTTTTT	CASSIDRGTGNTGELFF
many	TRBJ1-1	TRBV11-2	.	TGTGCCAGCAGCCGACGCCCTGAGACTGAAGCTTTCTTT	CASSRRPETEAFF